These 8 T cell receptor beta chains were all obtained from the same sample, sequenced in a study of blood T cell repertoires in COVID-19. Method: immunoSEQ multiplex PCR; TCRdb's copy keeps in-frame clones and lacks some. The sample comprises 65,000 to 90,000 clones, around 76% of which are singletons, and 16% rests with the top ten. The sequencing sample was made of peripheral blood. The receptors derive from a man in his 70s with active or convalescent COVID-19.

The chain has TRBV6-5 and TRBJ2-3; D is unclear. CDR3 size: 16 residues. Between the trimmed V and J ends, which lost 4 bases and 1 base, there was a span of 15 bases. Germline assignment: CDR1 MNHEY and CDR2 SVGAGI. CDR3 loop: CASSSRVTVGTDTQYF. The CDR3 DNA follows: TGTGCCAGCAGTTCCCGGGTTACGGTCGGCACAGATACGCAGTATTTT.

This clone occurred a few times. Written as DNA, the CDR3 is TGCAGCGCGTGGGACAGGGGTTGGGAGCAGTTCTTC. Its protein is CSAWDRGWEQFF. This rearrangement joins TRBV29-1 to TRBJ2-1, with 10 bases that match TRBD1. In germline, CDR1 is SQVTM, CDR2 ANQGSEA. The CDR3 is made up of 12 amino acids. V shed 7 bases, J shed 10 bases, and the junction held 7 bases outside the gene matches.

This sequence joins TRBV6-2 or TRBV6-3 and TRBJ2-1, with 10 bases fitting TRBD2. Germline CDR1 is MNHEY and CDR2 is SVGEGT. V was clipped by 4 bases and J by 4 bases; unmatched bases: 4. The CDR3 runs to 15 residues. CDR3 in DNA: TGTGCCAGCAGTTTCCGGACTAGCGGATACAATGAGCAGTTCTTC. Encoded protein: CASSFRTSGYNEQFF.

There are a few counts of this clone. The V call is TRBV7-3, the J call TRBJ2-5; TRBD1 aligns across 7 bases. Trimming took 1 base from V and 5 from J; bases not matched to a gene: 7. Germline loops: CDR1 SGHTA, CDR2 FQGTGA. There are 15 residues in the CDR3. CDR3 region: CASSLSPGGWETQYF. The CDR3 coding sequence is TGTGCCAGCAGCTTAAGTCCAGGGGGATGGGAGACCCAGTACTTC.

The chain carries TRBV7-9 and TRBJ1-1, with D hard to call. CDR1 SEHNR and CDR2 FQNEAQ come from the germline V gene (reference sequence). This CDR3 has 12 residues. Trimming stripped 3 bases from V and 3 bases from J, with 5 bases between. The CDR3 DNA follows: TGTGCCAGCAGCTTCAGTGACACTGAAGCTTTCTTT. The encoded protein is CASSFSDTEAFF.

This clone came up a few times. This chain connects TRBV6-5 to TRBJ2-7; 10 bases align to TRBD1. This CDR3 contains 13 residues. Germline lookup yields CDR1 MNHEY and CDR2 SVGAGI. Trimming cost V 7 bases and J 3 bases; bases outside gene matches: 3. The CDR3 DNA follows: TGTGCCAGCAAAAGGGACAGGGGCTACGAGCAGTACTTC. It translates to CASKRDRGYEQYF.

DNA of the CDR3: TGCGCCAGCAGCTTGGCACCGGGTGCCAATTCACCCCTCCACTTT. This translates into CASSLAPGANSPLHF. This chain joins TRBV5-1 and TRBJ1-6; no clear D gene. From germline, CDR1 is SGHRS and CDR2 YFSETQ. Trimming removed 0 bases from V and 7 bases from J, with 11 bases in between. The CDR3 length is 15 residues.

This chain joins TRBV2 and TRBJ1-2, with 7 bases matching TRBD1. The germline V gene has CDR1 SNHLY and CDR2 FYNNEI. CDR3 length equals 12 residues. Germline trimming cut 11 bases from V and 3 bases from J; bases unmatched to any gene: 6. This CDR3 is CAVAGTDYGYTF. The CDR3 nucleotides read TGTGCCGTTGCCGGGACAGACTATGGCTACACCTTC.